A single sample is the source of the 28 T cell receptor beta chains below, sequenced in a study of T cells after yellow fever vaccination. One entry per CDR3 protein, called by TCRdb with MiXCR from the 5' RACE reads. This table holds hundreds of thousands of distinct CDR3 sequences, 9.5% to 13% found once. The material sequenced was PBMCs, taken on the day of the first yellow fever vaccination. These receptors originate from a man between 18 and 29 years old who received the YFV17D yellow fever vaccine.

This clonotype was observed a few times. This sequence joins TRBV7-2 and TRBJ2-3, with TRBD2 matching 12 bases. The CDR3 spans 15 residues. CDR1 and CDR2 from the germline V gene are SGHTA and FQGNSA. J was trimmed by 8 bases and V by 6 bases; bases with no gene match: 9. The CDR3 sequence: CASSTSGGHAGTQYF. CDR3 sequence (DNA): TGTGCCAGCAGTACTAGCGGGGGGCACGCAGGTACGCAGTATTTT.

This clonotype has only a few counts. This chain connects TRBV30 to TRBJ2-1, with TRBD1 matching 9 bases. Germline CDR1 reads GTSNPN; CDR2 reads SVGIG (reference sequence). This CDR3 comprises 17 residues. V shed 2 bases and J 1 base; nucleotides not matched to a gene: 9. The CDR3 coding sequence is TGTGCCTGGAGTCCACTTTCCGGGACAGGGTCCTACAATGAGCAGTTCTTC. This gives the protein CAWSPLSGTGSYNEQFF.

This clonotype was detected only a few times. The V call is TRBV14, the J call TRBJ2-6; D gene unclear. Trimming removed 6 bases at V and 3 bases at J, with 9 bases between. Germline assignment: CDR1 SGHDN and CDR2 FVKESK. The CDR3 covers 14 residues. The CDR3 loop reads CASRRSFGANVLTF. The CDR3 DNA reads TGTGCCAGCAGACGTTCCTTTGGGGCCAACGTCCTGACTTTC.

This clonotype was seen more than once but under ten times. V is TRBV7-9 and J is TRBJ2-7; TRBD1 aligns across 9 bases. Per the germline V gene, CDR1 is SEHNR and CDR2 is FQNEAQ (reference sequence). There are 15 residues in the CDR3. Unmatched junction bases numbered 11, after V lost 3 bases and J lost 8 bases. The DNA for the CDR3 is TGTGCCAGCAGCTTGGCCGGGACAGGGCAAGGGAAGCAGTACTTC. It is translated as CASSLAGTGQGKQYF.

This clonotype was seen a few times. V usage is TRBV6-5 and J usage is TRBJ2-3; D may match TRBD1 or TRBD2 (5 bases each). Trimming cost V 2 bases and J 0 bases, with 12 bases left between them. This CDR3 spans 16 amino acids. Germline values: CDR1 MNHEY, CDR2 SVGAGI. The CDR3 sequence: CASSYRDPKSTDTQYF. CDR3 in DNA: TGTGCCAGCAGTTACCGGGACCCCAAAAGCACAGATACGCAGTATTTT.

The chain recombines TRBV21-1 with TRBJ2-3; the DNA was not compared with TRBD1, the D call given in the table. TRBV21-1 corresponds to a pseudogene. The CDR3 covers 12 residues. CDR3 sequence: CASSKVRGGLYF. CDR3 DNA sequence: TGTGCCAGCAGCAAAGTTCGAGGGGGACTCTATTTT.

V usage is TRBV12-3 or TRBV12-4 and J usage is TRBJ2-1; TRBD2 matches at 7 bases. CDR3 length: 16 amino acids. V was clipped by 8 bases and J by 7 bases; unmatched bases: 17. For the CDR3, the DNA is TGTGCCAGCCGGGCGGGACTAACCCCCACGAGGAATGAGCAGTTCTTC. It encodes CASRAGLTPTRNEQFF.

The table lists this clonotype with a few counts. The chain links TRBV6-5 to TRBJ1-3; possible D gene TRBD1, 5 bases. This CDR3 contains 16 residues. Per germline, CDR1 MNHEY and CDR2 SVGAGI. V was shortened by 6 bases and J by 0 bases, with 15 bases between the two germline ends. CDR3 in amino acids: CASSLSRGDSGNTIYF. CDR3 in DNA: TGTGCCAGCAGCCTGAGCCGAGGGGACTCTGGAAACACCATATATTTT.

The chain couples TRBV7-9 to TRBJ2-7, with 8 bases matching TRBD1. The ends lost 5 bases at V and 1 base at J; junction bases unmatched: 10. This CDR3 has 16 residues. CDR1 and CDR2 (germline): SEHNR, FQNEAQ (reference sequence). The CDR3 DNA reads as TGTGCCAGCAGCCCACTTGGCGGACAGGGTTCCTACGAGCAGTACTTC. This codes for CASSPLGGQGSYEQYF.

This clonotype came up a few times. The V gene is TRBV4-2, the J gene TRBJ2-5; 11 nucleotides match TRBD2. Unmatched junction bases numbered 11, after V lost 1 base and J lost 1 base. Germline V gene data show CDR1 as LGHNA and CDR2 as YNFKEQ. This CDR3 spans 19 amino acids. CDR3 in amino acids: CASSQGSGTSGGFQETQYF. CDR3 nucleotides: TGTGCCAGCAGCCAAGGCTCCGGGACTAGCGGAGGATTCCAAGAGACCCAGTACTTC.

The J gene is TRBJ2-7, the V gene TRBV5-1, with D perhaps assigned TRBD1 or TRBD2 (5 bases each). The CDR3 is made up of 15 amino acids. CDR1 is SGHRS, CDR2 YFSETQ, per germline. Trimming left V 2 bases short and J 3 bases short, with 15 bases between. The DNA of the CDR3 is TGCGCCAGCAGCTTAAGCCCAGGGACCCACTACGAGCAGTACTTC. Residues: CASSLSPGTHYEQYF.

The chain joins TRBV5-4 to TRBJ2-1, with TRBD1 as a possible D gene (6 bases). Trimming took 4 bases from V and 6 from J, leaving 20 bases between them. The CDR3 covers 16 residues. Per the germline V gene, CDR1 is SGHNT and CDR2 is YYREEE (reference sequence). The CDR3 spells CASSHLSGTTLNEQFF. DNA for the CDR3: TGTGCCAGCAGCCATCTAAGTGGGACAACACTCAATGAGCAGTTCTTC. The variable domain in full, with the rest retrieved from reference TRBV5-4 and TRBJ2-1, is ETGVTQSPTHLIKTRGQQVTLRCSSQSGHNTVSWYQQALGQGPQFIFQYYREEENGRGNFPPRFSGLQFPNYSSELNVNALELDDSALYLCASSHLSGTTLNEQFFGPGTRLTVL.

This clonotype showed up just a few times. The chain recombines TRBV24-1 with TRBJ2-7, with D hard to call. With 1 base removed from V and 5 bases from J, the gap between germline ends came to 14 bases. The CDR3 spans 15 residues. Per the germline V gene, CDR1 is KGHDR and CDR2 is SFDVKD. CDR3 residues: CATSDFGLEANEQYF. In DNA, the CDR3 is TGTGCCACCAGTGATTTTGGCCTAGAGGCAAACGAGCAGTACTTC.

The V and J genes are TRBV25-1 and TRBJ1-1, with D unresolved. CDR3 length equals 12 residues. The germline gives CDR1 MGHDK, CDR2 SYGVNS. Between the trimmed V and J ends, which lost 6 bases and 5 bases, there was a span of 10 bases. The CDR3 is CASRTSWTEAFF. The CDR3 bases are TGTGCCAGCAGAACGAGTTGGACTGAAGCTTTCTTT. Full variable domain (rest looked up from reference TRBV25-1 and TRBJ1-1): EADIYQTPRYLVIGTGKKITLECSQTMGHDKMYWYQQDPGMELHLIHYSYGVNSTEKGDLSSESTVSRIRTEHFPLTLESARPSHTSQYLCASRTSWTEAFFGQGTRLTVV.

This clonotype occurred a few times. This chain joins TRBV20-1 and TRBJ2-3; D may be TRBD1 (6 bases). CDR3 size: 14 residues. Germline assignment: CDR1 DFQATT and CDR2 SNEGSKA (reference sequence). CDR3 amino acids: CRARQVSSTDTQYF. In nucleotides, the CDR3 is TGCAGGGCCAGACAGGTTTCTAGTACAGATACGCAGTATTTT.

This clonotype was picked up a small number of times. The chain is built from TRBV7-3 and TRBJ1-5; the D gene is possibly TRBD1 (5 bases). CDR1 is SGHTA, CDR2 FQGTGA, per germline. CDR3 length: 14 amino acids. The V gene lost 6 bases and the J gene lost 7 bases, with 16 bases spanning the gap. The DNA for the CDR3 is TGTGCCAGCAGACCAACAGGCCGAGGGCAGCCCCAGCATTTT. Amino acid sequence: CASRPTGRGQPQHF.

The sample holds a few counts of this clonotype. The chain combines TRBV28 with TRBJ1-5; TRBD1 aligns across 12 bases. Germline assignment: CDR1 MDHEN and CDR2 SYDVKM. J lost 11 bases, V lost 2 bases, and 4 bases had no gene match. This CDR3 region has 14 residues. CDR3 nucleotides: TGTGCCAGCAGTTTACTAGGGACAGGGGGCGCCCAGCATTTT. It yields the protein CASSLLGTGGAQHF.

This clonotype is labeled medium-sized. One junction end does not reproduce the germline sequence, and a read error may be involved. The chain is built from TRBV12-3 or TRBV12-4 and TRBJ2-7; possible D gene TRBD2, 6 bases. The CDR3 has 12 amino acids. The CDR3 DNA sequence: TGTGCCAGCAGTCAGTGGACTACCGAGCCGAGCTTC. Translating gives CASSQWTTEPSF.

The chain combines TRBV7-2 with TRBJ2-5; a possible D gene is TRBD1 (6 bases). Germline CDR1 is SGHTA and CDR2 is FQGNSA. The CDR3 is 17 amino acids. V gave up 1 base and J gave up 1 base, with 16 bases separating them. This CDR3 reads CASSLGLMGAPQETQYF. CDR3 DNA sequence: TGTGCCAGCAGCTTAGGGCTGATGGGGGCCCCCCAAGAGACCCAGTACTTC. The entire variable domain, with the rest obtained from reference TRBV7-2 and TRBJ2-5, is as follows: GAGVSQSPSNKVTEKGKDVELRCDPISGHTALYWYRQSLGQGLEFLIYFQGNSAPDKSGLPSDRFSAERTGGSVSTLTIQRTQQEDSAVYLCASSLGLMGAPQETQYFGPGTRLLVL.

The chain uses TRBV5-1 and TRBJ2-3; no firm D call. The CDR3 sequence is 12 residues long. V lost 6 bases to trimming and J lost 4 bases, with 9 bases between them. Germline V gives CDR1 SGHRS, CDR2 YFSETQ. CDR3 amino acids: CASTLESDTQYF. The CDR3, as DNA: TGCGCCAGCACCCTGGAGTCAGATACGCAGTATTTT.

There are a few counts of this clonotype. The J gene is TRBJ1-2, the V gene TRBV19, with D possibly being TRBD1 (6 bases). The CDR3 sequence is 13 residues long. V was trimmed by 10 bases and J by 5 bases, leaving 17 bases between them. Germline V gives CDR1 LNHDA, CDR2 SQIVND (reference sequence). DNA of the CDR3: TGTGCCATTTCGGAGACAGGAACGTATGGCTACACCTTC. Amino acid sequence: CAISETGTYGYTF. Combining the CDR3 with reference TRBV19 and TRBJ1-2 gives the whole variable domain DGGITQSPKYLFRKEGQNVTLSCEQNLNHDAMYWYRQDPGQGLRLIYYSQIVNDFQKGDIAEGYSVSREKKESFPLTVTSAQKNPTAFYLCAISETGTYGYTFGSGTRLTVV.

V gene TRBV4-3 combines with J gene TRBJ2-1; a weak D match, TRBD2 (7 bases). The CDR3 loop spans 16 amino acids. Trimming took off 0 bases at V and 9 bases at J, with 18 bases between the two ends. Germline V gives CDR1 LGHNA, CDR2 YSLEER. The CDR3 region has the DNA TGCGCCAGCAGCCAAGATGGGGGGGCCCCTCTAGCTGAGCAGTTCTTC. It translates to CASSQDGGAPLAEQFF.

This clonotype turned up a few times. CDR3 in amino acids: CASSPTGRSQHF. Written as DNA, the CDR3 is TGTGCCAGCAGCCCCACAGGGCGGTCCCAGCATTTT. The chain is built from TRBV12-3 or TRBV12-4 and TRBJ1-5, with D possibly being TRBD1 (6 bases). The length of the CDR3 is 12 residues. With 6 bases removed from V and 11 bases from J, the gap between germline ends came to 14 bases.

J is TRBJ2-1 and V is TRBV7-3; 14 bases are shared with TRBD2. Germline lookup yields CDR1 SGHTA and CDR2 FQGTGA. Unmatched junction bases numbered 21, after V lost 6 bases and J lost 8 bases. This CDR3 is built from 20 residues. DNA for the CDR3: TGTGCCAGCAGAACGAACCGGGAGCAGAGACTAGCGGGGGGGCCCCATGAGCAGTTCTTC. It translates to CASRTNREQRLAGGPHEQFF.

The sample holds a few counts of this clonotype. The genes are TRBV6-1 and TRBJ2-2; 7 bases are shared with TRBD2. V was pared by 6 bases and J by 2 bases, with 9 bases of the junction left unmatched. The CDR3 is made up of 16 amino acids. Germline CDR1 and CDR2: MNHNS and SASEGT. CDR3 loop: CASSRGASGNTGELFF. The CDR3 coding sequence is TGTGCCAGCAGCCGCGGGGCTAGCGGCAACACCGGGGAGCTGTTTTTT.

The V gene is TRBV5-1, the J gene TRBJ2-1; 9 bases align to TRBD1. The germline CDR1 and CDR2 sequences are SGHRS and YFSETQ. CDR3 length: 16 residues. J was trimmed by 3 bases and V by 4 bases; bases with no gene match: 8. The CDR3 is CASSRTLGQGYNEQFF. The CDR3 DNA is TGCGCCAGCAGCCGCACCTTGGGACAGGGCTACAATGAGCAGTTCTTC.

The chain recombines TRBV5-1 with TRBJ1-1, with a weak D call TRBD1 (5 bases). The germline CDR1 and CDR2 sequences are SGHRS and YFSETQ. The CDR3 consists of 15 residues. Trimming cost V 4 bases and J 3 bases, with 16 bases left between them. Here the CDR3 reads CASSPPGRGHTEAFF. The CDR3 region has the DNA TGCGCCAGCAGCCCACCGGGACGCGGACACACTGAAGCTTTCTTT.

This clonotype was counted ten times or more. The V call is TRBV24-1, the J call TRBJ2-2; 7 positions match TRBD2. Germline CDR1 and CDR2: KGHDR and SFDVKD. CDR3 length: 15 residues. The V and J ends lost 9 bases and 4 bases, in that order; junction bases with no gene match: 10. CDR3 protein: CATAPYGGITGELFF. Here the CDR3 DNA reads TGTGCCACCGCGCCCTACGGGGGGATCACCGGGGAGCTGTTTTTT.